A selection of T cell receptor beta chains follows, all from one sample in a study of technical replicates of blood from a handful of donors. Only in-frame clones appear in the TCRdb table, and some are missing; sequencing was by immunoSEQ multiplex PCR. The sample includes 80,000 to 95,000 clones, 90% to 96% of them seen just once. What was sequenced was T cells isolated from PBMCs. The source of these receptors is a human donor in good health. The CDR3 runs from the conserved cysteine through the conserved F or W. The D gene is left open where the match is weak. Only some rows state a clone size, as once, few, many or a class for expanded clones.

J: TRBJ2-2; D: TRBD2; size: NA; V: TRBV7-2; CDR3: CASSLDGAGGNTGELFF; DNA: TGTGCCAGCAGCTTAGATGGCGCGGGAGGGAACACCGGGGAGCTGTTTTTT
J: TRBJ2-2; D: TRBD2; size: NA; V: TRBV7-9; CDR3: CASSQGLAGGALTGELFF; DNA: TGTGCCAGCAGCCAAGGACTAGCGGGAGGGGCCCTTACCGGGGAGCTGTTTTTT
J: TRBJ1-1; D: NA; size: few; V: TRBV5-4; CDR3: CASSLRGHDTEAFF; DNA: TGTGCCAGCAGCTTGCGAGGGCACGACACTGAAGCTTTCTTT
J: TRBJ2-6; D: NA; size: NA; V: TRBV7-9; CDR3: CASSLAQALSSGANVLTF; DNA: TGTGCCAGCAGCTTAGCCCAGGCCCTTAGCTCTGGGGCCAACGTCCTGACTTTC
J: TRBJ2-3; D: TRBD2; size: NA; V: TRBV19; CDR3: CASSIVTSGSDTQYF; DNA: TGTGCCAGTAGTATCGTGACTAGCGGTTCCGATACGCAGTATTTT
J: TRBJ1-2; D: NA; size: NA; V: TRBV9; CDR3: CASSVDPSGSYGYTF; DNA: TGTGCCAGCAGCGTAGACCCCTCTGGGAGCTATGGCTACACCTTC
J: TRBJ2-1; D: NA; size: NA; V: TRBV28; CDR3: CASSSYPLRDYNEQFF; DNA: TGTGCCAGCAGTTCCTACCCGCTGAGGGACTACAATGAGCAGTTCTTC
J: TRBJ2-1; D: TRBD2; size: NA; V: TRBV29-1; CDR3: CSARESGRNEQFF; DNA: TGCAGCGCGAGGGAAAGCGGGAGAAATGAGCAGTTCTTC
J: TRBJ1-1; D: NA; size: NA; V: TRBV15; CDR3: CATNRANTEAFF; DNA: TGTGCCACCAACAGGGCGAACACTGAAGCTTTCTTT
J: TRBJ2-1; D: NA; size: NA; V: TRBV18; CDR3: CASFSNEGAHEQFF; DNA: TGTGCCAGCTTTTCGAATGAAGGGGCCCATGAGCAGTTCTTC
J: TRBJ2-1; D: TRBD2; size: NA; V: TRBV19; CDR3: CASSLAGGRNEQFF; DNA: TGTGCCAGTAGTTTAGCGGGAGGTCGCAATGAGCAGTTCTTC
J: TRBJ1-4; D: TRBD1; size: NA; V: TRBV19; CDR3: CASGQGNEKLFF; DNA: TGTGCCTCCGGACAGGGAAATGAAAAACTGTTTTTT
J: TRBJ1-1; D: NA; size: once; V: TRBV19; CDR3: CASSTYIQGVNTEAFF; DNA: TGTGCCAGTAGTACTTACATACAGGGAGTGAACACTGAAGCTTTCTTT
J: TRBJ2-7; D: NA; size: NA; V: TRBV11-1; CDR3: CASSLLSGEQYF; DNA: TGTGCCAGCAGCTTATTATCAGGAGAGCAGTACTTC
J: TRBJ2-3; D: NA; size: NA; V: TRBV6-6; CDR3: CASSYRLDSPDTQYF; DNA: TGTGCCAGCAGTTACCGACTAGACTCCCCAGATACGCAGTATTTT
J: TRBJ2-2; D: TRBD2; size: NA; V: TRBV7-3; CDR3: CASSYTSGRATGELFF; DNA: TGTGCCAGCAGCTACACTAGCGGGAGGGCCACCGGGGAGCTGTTTTTT
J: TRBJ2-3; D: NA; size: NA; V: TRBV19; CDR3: CASSMAGADTQYF; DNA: TGTGCCAGTAGTATGGCAGGTGCAGATACGCAGTATTTT
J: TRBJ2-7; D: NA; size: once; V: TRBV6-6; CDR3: CASRENPTSYEQYF; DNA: TGTGCCAGCAGGGAGAATCCTACCTCCTACGAGCAGTACTTC
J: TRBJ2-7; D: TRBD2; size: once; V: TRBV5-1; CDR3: CASSFGTRVYEQYF; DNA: TGCGCCAGCAGCTTCGGGACTAGAGTCTACGAGCAGTACTTC
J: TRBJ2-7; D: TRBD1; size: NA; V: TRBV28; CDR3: CASSWGTGKLYEQYF; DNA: TGTGCCAGCAGTTGGGGGACAGGGAAATTGTACGAGCAGTACTTC
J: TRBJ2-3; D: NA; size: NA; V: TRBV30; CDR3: CAWSLGTRTDTQYF; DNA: TGTGCCTGGAGTCTGGGGACACGCACAGATACGCAGTATTTT
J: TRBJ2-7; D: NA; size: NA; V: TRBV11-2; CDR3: CASRTGTATYEQYF; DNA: TGTGCCAGCCGAACCGGGACTGCGACGTACGAGCAGTACTTC
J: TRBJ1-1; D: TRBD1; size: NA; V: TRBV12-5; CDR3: CASVPGTGSTEAFF; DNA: TGTGCTAGTGTACCAGGGACAGGAAGCACTGAAGCTTTCTTT
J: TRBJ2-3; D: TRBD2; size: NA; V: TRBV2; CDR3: CASHVSSGRSDTQYF; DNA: TGTGCCAGCCATGTTTCTAGCGGGAGATCAGATACGCAGTATTTT
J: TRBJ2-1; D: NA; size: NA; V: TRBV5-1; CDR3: CASSQGLLNEQFF; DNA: TGCGCCAGCAGCCAAGGACTTCTAAATGAGCAGTTCTTC
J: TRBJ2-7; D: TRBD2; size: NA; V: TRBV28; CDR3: CASSWGGDGYEQYF; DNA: TGTGCCAGCAGTTGGGGGGGGGATGGATACGAGCAGTACTTC
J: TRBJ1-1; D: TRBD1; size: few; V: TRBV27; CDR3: CASRSTGEAFF; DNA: TGTGCCAGCAGATCGACAGGGGAAGCTTTCTTT
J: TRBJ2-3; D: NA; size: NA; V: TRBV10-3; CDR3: CAIRRGATDTQYF; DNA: TGTGCCATCAGACGGGGGGCCACAGATACGCAGTATTTT
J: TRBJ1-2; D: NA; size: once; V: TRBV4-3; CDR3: CASSQGRGSYGYTF; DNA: TGCGCCAGCAGCCAAGGCAGGGGCTCGTATGGCTACACCTTC
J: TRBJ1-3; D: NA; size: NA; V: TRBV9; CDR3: CASSVAGAGNTIYF; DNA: TGTGCCAGCAGCGTAGCAGGGGCCGGAAACACCATATATTTT
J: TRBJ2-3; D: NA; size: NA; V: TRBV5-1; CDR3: CASSLEAGTDTQYF; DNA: TGCGCCAGCAGCTTGGAGGCGGGAACAGATACGCAGTATTTT
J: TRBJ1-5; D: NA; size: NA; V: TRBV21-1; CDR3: CARGQSNQPQHF; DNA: TGTGCCAGGGGACAGTCAAATCAGCCCCAGCATTTT
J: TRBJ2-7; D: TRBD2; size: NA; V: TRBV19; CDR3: CASSISLAGSYEQYF; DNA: TGTGCCAGTAGTATCTCCCTAGCGGGATCCTACGAGCAGTACTTC
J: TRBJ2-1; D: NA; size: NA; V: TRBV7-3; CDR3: CASSLKAVTSYNEQFF; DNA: TGTGCCAGCAGCTTAAAAGCGGTAACCTCCTACAATGAGCAGTTCTTC
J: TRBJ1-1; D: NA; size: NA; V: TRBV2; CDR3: CASSEALTEAFF; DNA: TGTGCCAGCAGTGAAGCCCTAACCGAAGCTTTCTTT
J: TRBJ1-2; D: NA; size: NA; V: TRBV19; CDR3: CASSSLQGKSNYGYTF; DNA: TGTGCCAGTAGTAGTCTTCAGGGAAAGAGTAACTATGGCTACACCTTC
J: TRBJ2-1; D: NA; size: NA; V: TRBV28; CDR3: CARRGHEQFF; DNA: TGTGCCAGAAGAGGGCATGAGCAGTTCTTC
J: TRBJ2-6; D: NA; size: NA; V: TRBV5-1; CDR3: CASSLPDTGANVLTF; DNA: TGCGCCAGCAGCTTGCCGGACACTGGGGCCAACGTCCTGACTTTC
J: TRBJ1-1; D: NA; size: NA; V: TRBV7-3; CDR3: CASSAGTPNTEAFF; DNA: TGTGCCAGCAGCGCCGGGACACCCAACACTGAAGCTTTCTTT
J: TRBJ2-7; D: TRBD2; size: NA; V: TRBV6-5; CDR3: CASTDYGRARYEQYF; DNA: TGTGCCAGCACTGATTATGGGAGGGCCCGCTACGAGCAGTACTTC